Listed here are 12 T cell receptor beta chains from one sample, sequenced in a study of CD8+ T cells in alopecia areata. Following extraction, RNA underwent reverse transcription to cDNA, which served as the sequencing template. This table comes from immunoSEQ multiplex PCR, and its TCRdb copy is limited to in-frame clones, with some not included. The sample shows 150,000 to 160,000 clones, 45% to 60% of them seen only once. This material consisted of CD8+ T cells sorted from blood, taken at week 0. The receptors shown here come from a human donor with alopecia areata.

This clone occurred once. The CDR3 nucleotides read TGTGCCAGCAGTGAGGCAGGCAATAGCAATCAGCCCCAGCATTTT. Its translation is CASSEAGNSNQPQHF. The chain combines TRBV2 with TRBJ1-5; D not certain. Germline CDR1 and CDR2: SNHLY and FYNNEI. The CDR3 is 15 residues long. The V and J ends lost 3 bases and 0 bases respectively, with 9 bases between them.

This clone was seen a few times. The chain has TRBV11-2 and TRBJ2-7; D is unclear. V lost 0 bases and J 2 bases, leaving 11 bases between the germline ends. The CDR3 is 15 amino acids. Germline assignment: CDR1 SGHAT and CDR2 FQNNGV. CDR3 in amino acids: CASSLDLGKAYEQYF. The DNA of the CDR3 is TGTGCCAGCAGCTTAGATCTGGGGAAAGCCTACGAGCAGTACTTC.

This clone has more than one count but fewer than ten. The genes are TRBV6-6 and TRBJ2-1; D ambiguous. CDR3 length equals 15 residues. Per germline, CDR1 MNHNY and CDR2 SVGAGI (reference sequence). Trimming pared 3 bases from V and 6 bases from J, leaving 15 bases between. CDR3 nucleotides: TGTGCCAGCAGTTATACAATACCCCCCGCCAATGAGCAGTTCTTC. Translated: CASSYTIPPANEQFF.

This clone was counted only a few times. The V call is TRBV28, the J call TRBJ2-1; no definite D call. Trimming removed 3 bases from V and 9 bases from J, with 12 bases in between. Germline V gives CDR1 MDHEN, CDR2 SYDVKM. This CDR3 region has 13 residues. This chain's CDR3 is CASSLRRDGEQFF. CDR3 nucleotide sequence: TGTGCCAGCAGTTTGAGGCGCGACGGTGAGCAGTTCTTC.

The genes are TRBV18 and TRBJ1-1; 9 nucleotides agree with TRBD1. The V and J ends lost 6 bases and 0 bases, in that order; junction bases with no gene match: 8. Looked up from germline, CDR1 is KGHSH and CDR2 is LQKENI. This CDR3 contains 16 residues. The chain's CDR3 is CASSDDRGGVNTEAFF. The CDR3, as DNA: TGTGCCAGCTCGGATGACAGGGGGGGAGTGAACACTGAAGCTTTCTTT.

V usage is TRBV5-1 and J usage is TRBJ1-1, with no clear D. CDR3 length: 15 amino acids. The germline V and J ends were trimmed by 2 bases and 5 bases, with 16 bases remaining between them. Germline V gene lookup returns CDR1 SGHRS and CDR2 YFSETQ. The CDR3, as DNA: TGCGCCAGCAGCTTCCTGAACGTCGCGGGGACTGAAGCTTTCTTT. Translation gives CASSFLNVAGTEAFF.

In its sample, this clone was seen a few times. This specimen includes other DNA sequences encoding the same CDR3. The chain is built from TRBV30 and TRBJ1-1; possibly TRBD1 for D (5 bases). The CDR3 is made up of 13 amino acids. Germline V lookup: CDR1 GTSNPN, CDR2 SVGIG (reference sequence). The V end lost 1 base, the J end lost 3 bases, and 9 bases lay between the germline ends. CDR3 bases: TGTGCCTGGAGTGAGCAGGGATACACTGAAGCTTTCTTT. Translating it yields CAWSEQGYTEAFF.

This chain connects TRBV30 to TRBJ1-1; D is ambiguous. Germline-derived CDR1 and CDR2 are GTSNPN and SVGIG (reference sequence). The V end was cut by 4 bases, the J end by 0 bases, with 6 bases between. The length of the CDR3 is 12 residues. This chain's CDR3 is CAWTTVNTEAFF. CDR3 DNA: TGTGCCTGGACTACAGTGAACACTGAAGCTTTCTTT.

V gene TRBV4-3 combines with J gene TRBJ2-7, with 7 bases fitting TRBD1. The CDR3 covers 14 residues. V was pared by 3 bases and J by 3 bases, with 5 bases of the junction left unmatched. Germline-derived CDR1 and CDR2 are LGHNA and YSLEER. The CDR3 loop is CASSQDRWSYEQYF. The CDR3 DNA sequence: TGCGCCAGCAGCCAGGACAGGTGGAGCTACGAGCAGTACTTC.

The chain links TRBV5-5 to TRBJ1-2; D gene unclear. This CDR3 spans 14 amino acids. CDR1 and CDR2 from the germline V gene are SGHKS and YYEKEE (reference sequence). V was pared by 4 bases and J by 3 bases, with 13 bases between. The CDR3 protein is CASSLGLGDYGYTF. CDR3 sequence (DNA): TGTGCCAGCAGCCTGGGCCTTGGGGACTATGGCTACACCTTC. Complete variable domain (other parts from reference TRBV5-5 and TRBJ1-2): DAGVTQSPTHLIKTRGQQVTLRCSPISGHKSVSWYQQVLGQGPQFIFQYYEKEERGRGNFPDRFSARQFPNYSSELNVNALLLGDSALYLCASSLGLGDYGYTFGSGTRLTVV.

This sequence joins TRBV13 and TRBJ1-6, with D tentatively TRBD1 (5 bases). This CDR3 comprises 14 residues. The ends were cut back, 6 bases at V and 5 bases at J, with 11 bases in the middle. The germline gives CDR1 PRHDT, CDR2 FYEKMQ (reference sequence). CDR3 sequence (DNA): TGTGCCAGCAGTGGGACGGCTAATAATTCACCCCTCCACTTT. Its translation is CASSGTANNSPLHF.

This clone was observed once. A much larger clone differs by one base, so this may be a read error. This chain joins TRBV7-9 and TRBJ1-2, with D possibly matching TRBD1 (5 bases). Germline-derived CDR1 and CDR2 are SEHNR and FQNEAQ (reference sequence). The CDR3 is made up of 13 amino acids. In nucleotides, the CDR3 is TGCGCCAGCAGCTTAGCGGGGGTCCAAGGCTACACCTTC. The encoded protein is CASSLAGVQGYTF.